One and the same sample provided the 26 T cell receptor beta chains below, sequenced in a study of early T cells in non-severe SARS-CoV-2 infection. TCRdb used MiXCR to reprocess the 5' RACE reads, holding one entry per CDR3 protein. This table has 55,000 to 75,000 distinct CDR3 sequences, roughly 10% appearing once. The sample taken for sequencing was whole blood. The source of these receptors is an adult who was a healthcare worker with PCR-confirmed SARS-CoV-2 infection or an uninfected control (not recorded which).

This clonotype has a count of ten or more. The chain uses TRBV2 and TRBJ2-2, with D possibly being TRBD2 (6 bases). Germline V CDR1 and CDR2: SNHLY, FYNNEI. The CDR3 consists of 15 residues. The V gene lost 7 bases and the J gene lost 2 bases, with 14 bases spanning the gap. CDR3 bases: TGTGCCAGCACCGCGGAGGGCCAAAACACCGGGGAGCTGTTTTTT. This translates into CASTAEGQNTGELFF.

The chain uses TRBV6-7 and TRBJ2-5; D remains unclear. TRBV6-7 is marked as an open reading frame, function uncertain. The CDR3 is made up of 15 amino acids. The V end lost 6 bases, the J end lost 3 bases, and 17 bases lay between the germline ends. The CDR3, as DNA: TGTGCCAGCAGGAAAACTGCAGGTCCAAAAGAGACCCAGTACTTC. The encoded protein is CASRKTAGPKETQYF.

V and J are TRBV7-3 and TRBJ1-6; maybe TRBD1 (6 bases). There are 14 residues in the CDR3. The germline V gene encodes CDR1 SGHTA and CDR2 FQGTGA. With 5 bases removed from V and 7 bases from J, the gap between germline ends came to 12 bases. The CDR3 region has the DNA TGTGCCAGCAGCCAAGGGGGTCCCAATTCACCCCTCCACTTT. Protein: CASSQGGPNSPLHF.

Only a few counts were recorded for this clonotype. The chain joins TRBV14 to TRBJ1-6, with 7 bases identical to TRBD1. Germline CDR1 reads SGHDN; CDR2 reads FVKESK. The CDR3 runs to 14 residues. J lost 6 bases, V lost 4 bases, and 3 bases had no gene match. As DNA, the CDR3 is TGTGCCAGCAGCCTAGGGACAGCTAATTCACCCCTCCACTTT. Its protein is CASSLGTANSPLHF. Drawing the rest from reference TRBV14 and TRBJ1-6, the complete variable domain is EAGVTQFPSHSVIEKGQTVTLRCDPISGHDNLYWYRRVMGKEIKFLLHFVKESKQDESGMPNNRFLAERTGGTYSTLKVQPAELEDSGVYFCASSLGTANSPLHFGNGTRLTVT.

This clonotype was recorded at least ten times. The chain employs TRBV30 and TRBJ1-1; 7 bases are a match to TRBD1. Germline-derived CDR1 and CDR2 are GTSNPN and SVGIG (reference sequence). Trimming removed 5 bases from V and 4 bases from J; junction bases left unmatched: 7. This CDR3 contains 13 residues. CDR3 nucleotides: TGTGCCTGGCAAGAATACAGGGGCACTGAAGCTTTCTTT. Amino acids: CAWQEYRGTEAFF.

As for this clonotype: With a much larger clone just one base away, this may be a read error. The CDR3 DNA reads TGCAGTGCTGGAGGGGGCGGCAATCAGCCCCAGCATTTT. Its protein product is CSAGGGGNQPQHF. The rearrangement links TRBV20-1 to TRBJ1-5; 7 bases are shared with TRBD1. The CDR3 has 13 amino acids. Germline CDR1 and CDR2: DFQATT and SNEGSKA (reference sequence). The V and J ends lost 5 bases and 2 bases, in that order; junction bases with no gene match: 3.

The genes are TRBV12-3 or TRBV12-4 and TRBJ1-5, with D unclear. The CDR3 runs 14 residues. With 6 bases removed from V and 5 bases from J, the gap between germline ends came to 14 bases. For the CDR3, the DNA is TGTGCCAGCAGGTATGACGTTGGGGATCAGCCCCAGCATTTT. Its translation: CASRYDVGDQPQHF.

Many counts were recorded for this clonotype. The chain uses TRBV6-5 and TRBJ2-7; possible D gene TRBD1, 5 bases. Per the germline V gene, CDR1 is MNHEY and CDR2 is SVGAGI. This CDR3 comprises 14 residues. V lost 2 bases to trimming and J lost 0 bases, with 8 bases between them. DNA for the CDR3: TGTGCCAGCAGTTACGGACAAACCTCCTACGAGCAGTACTTC. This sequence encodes CASSYGQTSYEQYF.

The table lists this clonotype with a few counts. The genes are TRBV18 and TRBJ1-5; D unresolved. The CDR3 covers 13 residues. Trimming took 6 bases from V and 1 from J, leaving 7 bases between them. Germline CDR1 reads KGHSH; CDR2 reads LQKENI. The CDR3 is CASSVDSNQPQHF. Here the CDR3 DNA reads TGTGCCAGCTCCGTAGACAGCAATCAGCCCCAGCATTTT. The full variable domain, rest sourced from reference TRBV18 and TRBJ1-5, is NAGVMQNPRHLVRRRGQEARLRCSPMKGHSHVYWYRQLPEEGLKFMVYLQKENIIDESGMPKERFSAEFPKEGPSILRIQQVVRGDSAAYFCASSVDSNQPQHFGDGTRLSIL.

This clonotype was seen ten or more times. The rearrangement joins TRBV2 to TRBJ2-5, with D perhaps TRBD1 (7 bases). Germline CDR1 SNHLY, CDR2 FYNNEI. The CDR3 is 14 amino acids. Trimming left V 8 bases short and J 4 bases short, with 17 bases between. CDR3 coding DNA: TGTGCCAGCCGCAAAGGGGGCGGGATAGAGACCCAGTACTTC. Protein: CASRKGGGIETQYF.

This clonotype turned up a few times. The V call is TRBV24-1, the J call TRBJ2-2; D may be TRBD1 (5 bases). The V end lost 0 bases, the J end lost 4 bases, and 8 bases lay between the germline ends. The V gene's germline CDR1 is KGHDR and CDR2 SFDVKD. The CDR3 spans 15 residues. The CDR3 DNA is TGTGCCACCAGTGATTTGGGGGCTGGCACCGGGGAGCTGTTTTTT. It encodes CATSDLGAGTGELFF.

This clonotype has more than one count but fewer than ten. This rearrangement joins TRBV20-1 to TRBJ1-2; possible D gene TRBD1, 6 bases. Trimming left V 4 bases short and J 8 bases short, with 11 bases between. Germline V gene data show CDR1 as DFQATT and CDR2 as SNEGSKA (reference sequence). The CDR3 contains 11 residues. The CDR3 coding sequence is TGCAGTGCTAACTCAGGGGAAGGCTACACCTTC. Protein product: CSANSGEGYTF.

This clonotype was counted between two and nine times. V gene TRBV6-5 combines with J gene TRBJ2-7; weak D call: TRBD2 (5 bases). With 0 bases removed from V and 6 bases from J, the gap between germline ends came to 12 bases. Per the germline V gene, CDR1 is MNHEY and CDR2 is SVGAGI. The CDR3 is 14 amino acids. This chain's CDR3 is CASSYSRRRAEQYF. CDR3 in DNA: TGTGCCAGCAGTTACTCGAGGCGGCGGGCCGAGCAGTACTTC.

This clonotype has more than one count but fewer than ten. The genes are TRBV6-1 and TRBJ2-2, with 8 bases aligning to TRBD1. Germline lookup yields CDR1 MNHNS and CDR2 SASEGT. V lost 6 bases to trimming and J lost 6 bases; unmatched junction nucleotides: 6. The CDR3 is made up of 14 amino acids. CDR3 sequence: CASSRQGLSGELFF. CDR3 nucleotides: TGTGCCAGCAGCCGACAGGGGCTGTCCGGGGAGCTGTTTTTT.

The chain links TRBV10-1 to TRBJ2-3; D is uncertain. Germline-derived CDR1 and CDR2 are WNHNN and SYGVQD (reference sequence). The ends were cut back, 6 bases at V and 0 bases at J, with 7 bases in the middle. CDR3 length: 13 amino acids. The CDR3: CASRRHSTDTQYF. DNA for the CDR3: TGCGCCAGCAGAAGACACAGCACAGATACGCAGTATTTT.

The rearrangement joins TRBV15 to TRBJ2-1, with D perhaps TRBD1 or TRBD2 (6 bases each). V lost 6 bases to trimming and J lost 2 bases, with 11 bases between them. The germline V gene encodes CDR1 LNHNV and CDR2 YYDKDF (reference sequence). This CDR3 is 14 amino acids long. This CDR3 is CATRGGRTYNEQFF. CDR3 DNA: TGTGCCACCAGAGGGGGGAGGACCTACAATGAGCAGTTCTTC. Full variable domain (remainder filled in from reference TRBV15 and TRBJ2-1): DAMVIQNPRYQVTQFGKPVTLSCSQTLNHNVMYWYQQKSSQAPKLLFHYYDKDFNNEADTPDNFQSRRPNTSFCFLDIRSPGLGDTAMYLCATRGGRTYNEQFFGPGTRLTVL.

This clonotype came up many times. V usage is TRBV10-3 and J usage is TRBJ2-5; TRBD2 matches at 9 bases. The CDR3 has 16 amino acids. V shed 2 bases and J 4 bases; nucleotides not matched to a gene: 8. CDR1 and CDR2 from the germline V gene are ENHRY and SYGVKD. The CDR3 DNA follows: TGTGCCATCAGTGAGACCAGACTAGCGGTAGTAGAGACCCAGTACTTC. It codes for CAISETRLAVVETQYF.

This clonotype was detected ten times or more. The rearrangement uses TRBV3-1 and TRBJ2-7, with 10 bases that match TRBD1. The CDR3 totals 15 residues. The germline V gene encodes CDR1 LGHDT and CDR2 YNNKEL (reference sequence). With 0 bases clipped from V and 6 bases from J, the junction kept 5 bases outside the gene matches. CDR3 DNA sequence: TGTGCCAGCAGCCAAGACCGGGACAGGGGCGGCGAGCAGTACTTC. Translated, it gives CASSQDRDRGGEQYF.

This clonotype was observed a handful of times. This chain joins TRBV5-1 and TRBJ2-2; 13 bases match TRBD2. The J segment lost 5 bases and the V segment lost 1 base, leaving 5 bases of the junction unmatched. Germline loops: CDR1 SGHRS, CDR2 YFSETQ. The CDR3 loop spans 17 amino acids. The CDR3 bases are TGCGCCAGCAGCTTGCAACTAGCGGGAGGGCAAACCGGGGAGCTGTTTTTT. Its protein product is CASSLQLAGGQTGELFF.

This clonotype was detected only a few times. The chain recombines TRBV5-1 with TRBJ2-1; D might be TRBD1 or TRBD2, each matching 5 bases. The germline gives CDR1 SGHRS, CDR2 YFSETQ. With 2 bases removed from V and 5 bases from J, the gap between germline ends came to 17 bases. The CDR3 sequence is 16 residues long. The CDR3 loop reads CASSFRQTNKHNEQFF. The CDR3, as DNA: TGCGCCAGCAGCTTCCGACAGACTAACAAGCACAATGAGCAGTTCTTC.

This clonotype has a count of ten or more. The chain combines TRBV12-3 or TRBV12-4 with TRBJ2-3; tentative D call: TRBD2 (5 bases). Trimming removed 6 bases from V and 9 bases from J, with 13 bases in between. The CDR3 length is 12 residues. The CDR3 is CASRTSSPTQYF. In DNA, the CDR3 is TGTGCCAGCAGAACTAGTAGCCCAACGCAGTATTTT.

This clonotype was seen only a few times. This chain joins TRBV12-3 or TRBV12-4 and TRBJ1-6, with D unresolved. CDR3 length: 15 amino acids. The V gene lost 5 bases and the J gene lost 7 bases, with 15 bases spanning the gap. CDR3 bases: TGTGCCAGCAGTGCCTATCGGGCGGGAAATTCACCCCTCCACTTT. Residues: CASSAYRAGNSPLHF.

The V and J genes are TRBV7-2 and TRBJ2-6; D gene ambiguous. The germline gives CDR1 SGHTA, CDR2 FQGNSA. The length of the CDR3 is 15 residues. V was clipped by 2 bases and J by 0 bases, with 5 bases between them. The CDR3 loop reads CASSLSSSGANVLTF. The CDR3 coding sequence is TGTGCCAGCAGCTTATCCTCCTCTGGGGCCAACGTCCTGACTTTC.

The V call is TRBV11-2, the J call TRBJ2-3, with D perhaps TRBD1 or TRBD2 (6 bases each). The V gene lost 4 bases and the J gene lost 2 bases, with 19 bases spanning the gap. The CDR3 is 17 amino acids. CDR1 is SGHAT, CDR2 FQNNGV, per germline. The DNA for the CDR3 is TGTGCCAGCAGCTCCCCTGAGGGTCCGGGGGCCACAGATACGCAGTATTTT. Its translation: CASSSPEGPGATDTQYF.

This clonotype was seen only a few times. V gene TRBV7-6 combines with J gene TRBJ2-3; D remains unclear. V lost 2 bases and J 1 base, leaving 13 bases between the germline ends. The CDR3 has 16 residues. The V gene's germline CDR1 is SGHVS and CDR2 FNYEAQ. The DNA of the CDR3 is TGTGCCAGCAGCTTACTAACCTATGGGGGCACAGATACGCAGTATTTT. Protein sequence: CASSLLTYGGTDTQYF.

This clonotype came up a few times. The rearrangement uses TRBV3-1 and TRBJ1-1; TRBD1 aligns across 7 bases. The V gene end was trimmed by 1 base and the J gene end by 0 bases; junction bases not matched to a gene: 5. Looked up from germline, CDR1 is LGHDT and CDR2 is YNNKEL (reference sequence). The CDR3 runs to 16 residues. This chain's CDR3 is CASSQGTGIMNTEAFF. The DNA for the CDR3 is TGTGCCAGCAGCCAAGGGACAGGAATCATGAACACTGAAGCTTTCTTT.